The clone carrying this TCR beta chain was observed at least ten times. Its antigen is unknown. TCRdb used MiXCR to reprocess the reads, holding one entry per CDR3 protein. The data show about 8,400 distinct CDR3 sequences, about 15% seen once. These data come from a study of liver allograft versus peripheral blood T cells. The wider study: Intrahepatic T cell receptor repertoires from transplanted livers were compared against repertoires in recipients' peripheral blood. Whole-study results and caveats: Inside liver allografts, T cell receptor repertoires reportedly diverged from the repertoires found in peripheral blood.

CDR1 SGHNT and CDR2 YYREEE come from the germline V gene (reference sequence). The CDR3 spans 21 residues. Losses at the gene ends were 6 bases for V and 4 bases for J; bases not matched to a gene: 22. The V and J genes are TRBV5-4 and TRBJ2-1, with 13 bases lining up with TRBD2. This receptor was identified in a human patient who had a liver transplant. Some of these T cells may belong to the graft donor. The CDR3 coding sequence is TGTGCCAGCAACCTTAATTCCGGGACTAGCGGGAATGAGAGGGGGTACAATGAGCAGTTCTTC. Translated: CASNLNSGTSGNERGYNEQFF.